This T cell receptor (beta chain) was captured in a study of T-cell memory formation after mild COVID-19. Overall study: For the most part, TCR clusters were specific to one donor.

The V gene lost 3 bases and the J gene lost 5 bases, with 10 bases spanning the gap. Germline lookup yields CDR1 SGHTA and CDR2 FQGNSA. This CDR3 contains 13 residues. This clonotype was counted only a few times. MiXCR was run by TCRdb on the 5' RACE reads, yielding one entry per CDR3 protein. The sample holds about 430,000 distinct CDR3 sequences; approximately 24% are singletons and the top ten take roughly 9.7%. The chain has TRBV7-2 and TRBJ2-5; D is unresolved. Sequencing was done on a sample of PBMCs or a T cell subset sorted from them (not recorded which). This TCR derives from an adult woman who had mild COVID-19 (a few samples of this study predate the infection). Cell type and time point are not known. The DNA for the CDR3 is TGTGCCAGCAGCTTCGACATCGTGGAGACCCAGTACTTC. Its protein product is CASSFDIVETQYF.